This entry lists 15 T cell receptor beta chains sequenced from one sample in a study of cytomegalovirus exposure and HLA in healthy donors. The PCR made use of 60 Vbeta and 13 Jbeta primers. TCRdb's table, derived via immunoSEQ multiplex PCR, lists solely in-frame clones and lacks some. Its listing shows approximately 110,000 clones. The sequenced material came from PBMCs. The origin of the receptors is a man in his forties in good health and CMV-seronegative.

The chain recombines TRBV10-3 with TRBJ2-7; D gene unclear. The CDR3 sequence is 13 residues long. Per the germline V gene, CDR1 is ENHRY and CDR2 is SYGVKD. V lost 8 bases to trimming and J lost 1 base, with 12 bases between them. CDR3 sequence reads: CAIQSGSSYEQYF. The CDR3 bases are TGTGCCATCCAATCCGGGTCTTCCTACGAGCAGTACTTC.

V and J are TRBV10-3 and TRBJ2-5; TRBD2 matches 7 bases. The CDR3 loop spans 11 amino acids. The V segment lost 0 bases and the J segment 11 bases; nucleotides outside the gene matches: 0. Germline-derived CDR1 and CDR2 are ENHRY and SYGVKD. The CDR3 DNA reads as TGTGCCATCAGTGAGTCAGCGGGGCAGTACTTC. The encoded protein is CAISESAGQYF.

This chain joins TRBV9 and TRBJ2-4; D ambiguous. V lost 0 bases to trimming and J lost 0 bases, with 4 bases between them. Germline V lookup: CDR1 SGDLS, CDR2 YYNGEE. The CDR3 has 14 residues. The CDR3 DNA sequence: TGTGCCAGCAGCGTAGCAGGAGCCAAAAACATTCAGTACTTC. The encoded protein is CASSVAGAKNIQYF.

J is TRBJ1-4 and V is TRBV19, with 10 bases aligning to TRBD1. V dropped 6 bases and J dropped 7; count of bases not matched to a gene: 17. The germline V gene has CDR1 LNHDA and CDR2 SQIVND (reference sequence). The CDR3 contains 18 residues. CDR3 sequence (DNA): TGTGCCAGTAGATCACCGGGACAGGGGTTAGTTAAAAGTGAAAAACTGTTTTTT. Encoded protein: CASRSPGQGLVKSEKLFF.

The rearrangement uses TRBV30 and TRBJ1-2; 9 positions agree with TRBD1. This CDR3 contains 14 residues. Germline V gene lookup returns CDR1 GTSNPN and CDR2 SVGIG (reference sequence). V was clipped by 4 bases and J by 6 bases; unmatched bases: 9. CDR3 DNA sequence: TGTGCCTGGAAGCCCCCGGGACAGGGTCATGGCTACACCTTC. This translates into CAWKPPGQGHGYTF.

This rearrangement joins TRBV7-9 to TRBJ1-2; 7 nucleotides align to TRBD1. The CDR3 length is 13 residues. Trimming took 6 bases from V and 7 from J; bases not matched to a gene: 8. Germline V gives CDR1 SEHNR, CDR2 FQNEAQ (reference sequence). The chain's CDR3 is CASRQSPGGGYTF. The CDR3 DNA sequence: TGTGCCAGCAGACAAAGCCCAGGGGGTGGCTACACCTTC.

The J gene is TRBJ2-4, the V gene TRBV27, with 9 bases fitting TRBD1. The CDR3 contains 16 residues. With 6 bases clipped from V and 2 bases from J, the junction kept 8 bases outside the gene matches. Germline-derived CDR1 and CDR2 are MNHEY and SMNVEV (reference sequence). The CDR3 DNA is TGTGCCAGCAGATCCGGGACAGGGTTGACCAAAAACATTCAGTACTTC. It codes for CASRSGTGLTKNIQYF.

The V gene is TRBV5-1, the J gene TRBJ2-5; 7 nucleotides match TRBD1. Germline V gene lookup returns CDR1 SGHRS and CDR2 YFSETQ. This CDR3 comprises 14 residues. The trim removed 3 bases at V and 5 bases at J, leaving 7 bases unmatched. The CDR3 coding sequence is TGCGCCAGCAGCTACAGGGGACCATCTGAGACCCAGTACTTC. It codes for CASSYRGPSETQYF.

CDR3 loop: CASSLVRSRNSGANVLTF. The CDR3 coding sequence is TGTGCCAGCAGCTTAGTAAGGAGTCGTAACTCTGGGGCCAACGTCCTGACTTTC. J is TRBJ2-6 and V is TRBV11-2; D gene unclear. V dropped 1 base and J dropped 0 bases, with 13 bases sitting between them. There are 18 residues in the CDR3. Germline CDR1 is SGHAT and CDR2 is FQNNGV.

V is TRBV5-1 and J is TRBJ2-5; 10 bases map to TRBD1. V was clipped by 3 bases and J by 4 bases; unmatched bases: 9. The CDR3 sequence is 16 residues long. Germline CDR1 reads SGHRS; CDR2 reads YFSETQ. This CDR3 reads CASSSGQGLKGETQYF. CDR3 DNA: TGCGCCAGCAGCTCGGGACAGGGGTTAAAGGGAGAGACCCAGTACTTC.

The CDR3 reads CADVRGLDVKVTNEKLFF. In DNA form, the CDR3 reads TGTGCCGACGTGAGGGGGCTCGACGTCAAGGTAACTAATGAAAAACTGTTTTTT. V usage is TRBV10-3 and J usage is TRBJ1-4; TRBD1 aligns across 7 bases. The germline V gene has CDR1 ENHRY and CDR2 SYGVKD. J lost 1 base, V lost 11 bases, and 19 bases had no gene match. The CDR3 runs 18 residues.

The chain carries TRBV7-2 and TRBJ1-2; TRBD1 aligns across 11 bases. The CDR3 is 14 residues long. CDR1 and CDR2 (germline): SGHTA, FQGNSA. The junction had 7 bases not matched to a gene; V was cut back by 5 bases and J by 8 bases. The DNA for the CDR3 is TGTGCCAGCAGCAGACGGGGACAGGGGGGAGGCTACACCTTC. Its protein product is CASSRRGQGGGYTF.

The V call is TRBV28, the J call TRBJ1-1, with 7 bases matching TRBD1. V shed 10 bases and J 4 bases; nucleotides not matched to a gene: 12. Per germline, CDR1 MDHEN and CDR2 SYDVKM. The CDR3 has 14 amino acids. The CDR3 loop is CATEESQGSTEAFF. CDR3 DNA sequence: TGTGCCACCGAAGAATCACAGGGGAGCACTGAAGCTTTCTTT.

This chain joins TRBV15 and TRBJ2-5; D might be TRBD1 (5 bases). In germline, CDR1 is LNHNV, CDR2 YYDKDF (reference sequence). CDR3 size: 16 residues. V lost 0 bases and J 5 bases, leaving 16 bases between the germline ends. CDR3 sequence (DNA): TGTGCCACCAGCAGAGAGTTAGGCAGGGTCTACGAGACCCAGTACTTC. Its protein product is CATSRELGRVYETQYF.

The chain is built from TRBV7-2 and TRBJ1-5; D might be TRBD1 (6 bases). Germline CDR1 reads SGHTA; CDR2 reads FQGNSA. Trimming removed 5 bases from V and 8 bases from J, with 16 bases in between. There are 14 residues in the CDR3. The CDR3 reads CASSQRGAGEPQHF. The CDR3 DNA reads TGTGCCAGCAGCCAACGGGGGGCCGGTGAGCCCCAGCATTTT.